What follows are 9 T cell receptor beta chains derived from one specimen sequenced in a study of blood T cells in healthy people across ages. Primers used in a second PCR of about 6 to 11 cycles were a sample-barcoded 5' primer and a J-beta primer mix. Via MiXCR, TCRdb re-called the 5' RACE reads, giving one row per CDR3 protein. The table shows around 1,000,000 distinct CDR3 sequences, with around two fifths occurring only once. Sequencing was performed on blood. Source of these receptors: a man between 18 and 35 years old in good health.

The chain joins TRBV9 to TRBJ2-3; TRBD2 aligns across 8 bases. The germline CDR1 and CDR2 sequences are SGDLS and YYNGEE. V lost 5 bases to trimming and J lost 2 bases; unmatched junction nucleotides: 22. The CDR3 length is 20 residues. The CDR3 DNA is TGTGCCAGCAGTGCCCTAGGAACCGGGGCGGGGGGTCGCAACACAGATACGCAGTATTTT. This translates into CASSALGTGAGGRNTDTQYF.

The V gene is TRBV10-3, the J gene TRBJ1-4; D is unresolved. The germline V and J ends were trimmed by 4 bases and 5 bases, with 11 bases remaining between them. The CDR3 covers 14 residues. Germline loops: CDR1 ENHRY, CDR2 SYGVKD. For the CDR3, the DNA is TGTGCCATCAGTGTCCGGGGTCCCAATGAAAAACTGTTTTTT. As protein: CAISVRGPNEKLFF.

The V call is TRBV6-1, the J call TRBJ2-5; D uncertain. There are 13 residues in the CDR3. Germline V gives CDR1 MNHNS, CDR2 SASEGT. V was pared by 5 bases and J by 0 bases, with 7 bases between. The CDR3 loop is CASSTANQETQYF. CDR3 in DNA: TGTGCCAGCAGTACCGCCAACCAAGAGACCCAGTACTTC.

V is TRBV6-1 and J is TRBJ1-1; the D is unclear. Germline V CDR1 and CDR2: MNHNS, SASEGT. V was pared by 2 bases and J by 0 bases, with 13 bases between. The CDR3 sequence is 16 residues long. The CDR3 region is CASSEYPGLMNTEAFF. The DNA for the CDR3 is TGTGCCAGCAGTGAATACCCGGGCCTCATGAACACTGAAGCTTTCTTT.

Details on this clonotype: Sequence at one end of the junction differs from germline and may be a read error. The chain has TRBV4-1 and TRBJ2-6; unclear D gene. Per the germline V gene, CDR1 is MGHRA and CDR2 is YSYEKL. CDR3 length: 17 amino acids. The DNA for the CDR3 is TGCACCAGCAGCCAAGAGGCCCGATTCTCTGGGGCCAACGTCCTGACTTTC. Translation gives CTSSQEARFSGANVLTF.

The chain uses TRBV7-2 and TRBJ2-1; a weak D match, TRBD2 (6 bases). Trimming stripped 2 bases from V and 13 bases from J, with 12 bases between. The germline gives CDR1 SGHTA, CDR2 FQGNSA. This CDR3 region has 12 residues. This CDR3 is CASSLLANSQFF. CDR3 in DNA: TGTGCCAGCAGCTTACTAGCGAACAGTCAGTTCTTC.

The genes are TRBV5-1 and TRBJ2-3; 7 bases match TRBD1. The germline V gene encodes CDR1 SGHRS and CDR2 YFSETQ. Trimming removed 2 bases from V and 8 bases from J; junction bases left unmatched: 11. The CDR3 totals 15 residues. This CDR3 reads CASSFHRGRKGTQYF. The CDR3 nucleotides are TGCGCCAGCAGCTTTCACAGGGGAAGGAAGGGTACGCAGTATTTT.

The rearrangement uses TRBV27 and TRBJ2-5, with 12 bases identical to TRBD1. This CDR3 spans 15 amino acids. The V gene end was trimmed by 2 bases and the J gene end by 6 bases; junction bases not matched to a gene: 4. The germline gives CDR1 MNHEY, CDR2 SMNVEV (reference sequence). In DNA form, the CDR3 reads TGTGCCAGCAGTTTAGGGACAGGGGGCTCGAAGACCCAGTACTTC. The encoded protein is CASSLGTGGSKTQYF.

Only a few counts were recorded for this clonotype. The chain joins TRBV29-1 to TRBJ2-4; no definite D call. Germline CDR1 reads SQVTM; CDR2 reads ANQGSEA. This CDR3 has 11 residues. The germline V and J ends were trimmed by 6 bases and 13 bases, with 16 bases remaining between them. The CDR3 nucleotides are TGCAGCGTCCGCAGATCGGAGCCCCAGTACTTC. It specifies CSVRRSEPQYF.